This TCR beta chain was sequenced during a study of human CD8 memory T cell subsets. Study-wide points: Minimal repertoire overlap was seen between stem-like memory T cells and precursor exhausted T cells.

This clonotype is classed as medium-sized (0.01 to 0.1%) by frequency. The antigen is not known. UMI-labeled 5' RACE generated the TCR beta libraries. Original processing methods: Whichever TCR beta library was examined, it held between roughly 2,700 and 20,000 functional CDR3 beta clonotypes. TCRdb re-called the 5' RACE reads and gives one entry per CDR3 protein, without DNA. These V and J calls derive from TCRdb rather than the authors' analysis. The sample data list around 10,000 distinct CDR3 sequences. The PBMC originated from buffy coats obtained from healthy donors. Duplicate approximately 160,000-cell vials of sorted CD8+ T cells per subset supplied the RNA. Sequencing used CD8+ T cells from PBMCs. The sequence was obtained from a human donor in good health.

CDR3: CASSSPHLSYGYTF. The chain employs TRBV27 and TRBJ1-2; TCRdb picks TRBD1, but there is no DNA to check that call. Germline CDR1 and CDR2: MNHEY and SMNVEV (reference sequence). This CDR3 region has 14 residues.